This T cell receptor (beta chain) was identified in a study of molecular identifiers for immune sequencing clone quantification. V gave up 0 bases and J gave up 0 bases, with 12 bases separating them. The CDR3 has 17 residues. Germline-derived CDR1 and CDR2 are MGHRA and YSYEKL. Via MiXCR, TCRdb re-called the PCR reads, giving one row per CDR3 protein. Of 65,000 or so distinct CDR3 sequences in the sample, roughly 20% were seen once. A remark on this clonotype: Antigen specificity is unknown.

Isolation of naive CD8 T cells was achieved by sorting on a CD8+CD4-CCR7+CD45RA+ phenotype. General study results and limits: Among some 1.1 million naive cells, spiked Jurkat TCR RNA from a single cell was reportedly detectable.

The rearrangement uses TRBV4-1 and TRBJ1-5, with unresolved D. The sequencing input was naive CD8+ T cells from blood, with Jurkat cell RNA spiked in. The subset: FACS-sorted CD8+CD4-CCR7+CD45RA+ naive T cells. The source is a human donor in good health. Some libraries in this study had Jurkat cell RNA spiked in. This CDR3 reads CASSQEDHLGSNQPQHF. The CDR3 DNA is TGCGCCAGCAGCCAAGAGGACCACCTCGGTAGCAATCAGCCCCAGCATTTT.